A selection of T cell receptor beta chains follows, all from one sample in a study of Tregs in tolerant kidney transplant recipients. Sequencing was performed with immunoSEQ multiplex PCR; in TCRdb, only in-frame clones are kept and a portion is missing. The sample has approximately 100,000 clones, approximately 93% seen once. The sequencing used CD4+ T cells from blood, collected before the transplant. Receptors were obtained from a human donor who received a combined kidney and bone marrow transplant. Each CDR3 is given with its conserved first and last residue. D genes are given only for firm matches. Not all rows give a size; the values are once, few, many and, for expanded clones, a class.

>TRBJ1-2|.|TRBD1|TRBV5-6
TGTGCCAGCAGCTCGGGACAGGGAGGCACCAACTATGGCTACACCTTC
CASSSGQGGTNYGYTF
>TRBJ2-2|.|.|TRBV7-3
TGTGCCAGCAGCTTAGTAAAGGGGGTAACCGGGGAGCTGTTTTTT
CASSLVKGVTGELFF
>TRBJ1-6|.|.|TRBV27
TGTGCCAGCAGTCCACGGGGGACTTATCTAGATAATTCACCCCTCCACTTT
CASSPRGTYLDNSPLHF
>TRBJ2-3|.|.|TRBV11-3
TGTGCCAGCAGCTTATCCATGGGCCCCACAGATACGCAGTATTTT
CASSLSMGPTDTQYF
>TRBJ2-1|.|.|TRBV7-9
TGTGCCAGCAGCTCGCAAGGGGGTCAGTACAATGAGCAGTTCTTC
CASSSQGGQYNEQFF
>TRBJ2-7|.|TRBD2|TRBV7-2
TGTGCCAGCAGCTACTCTAGCGGGAGGCTCTACGAGCAGTACTTC
CASSYSSGRLYEQYF
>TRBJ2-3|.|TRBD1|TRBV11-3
TGTGCCAGCCTCAACCGGGACAGGGTGACAGATACGCAGTATTTT
CASLNRDRVTDTQYF
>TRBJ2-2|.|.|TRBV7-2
TGTGCCAGCAGCTCGAGAACAGGCCCGAACACCGGGGAGCTGTTTTTT
CASSSRTGPNTGELFF
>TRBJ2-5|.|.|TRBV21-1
TGTGCCAGCAGACTAGCGGGGGGTTTCGAGACCCAGTACTTC
CASRLAGGFETQYF
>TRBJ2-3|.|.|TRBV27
TGTGCCAGCAGGCCCTCCCTAGCCGCAGATACGCAGTATTTT
CASRPSLAADTQYF
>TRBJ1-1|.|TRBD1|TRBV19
TGTGCCAGTAGTTCAGCCGGGACAGGGAACACTGAAGCTTTCTTT
CASSSAGTGNTEAFF
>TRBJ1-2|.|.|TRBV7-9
TGTGCCAGCAGCTTAGAGTTGGTTCCACAGGGTGGAATTTATGGCTACACCTTC
CASSLELVPQGGIYGYTF
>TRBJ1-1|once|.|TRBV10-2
TGCGCCAGCAGGGGCAGGCTGAACACTGAAGCTTTCTTT
CASRGRLNTEAFF
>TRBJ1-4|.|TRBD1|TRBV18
TGTGCCAGCTCATCAAACCCGACAGGGGGCCATGAAAAACTGTTTTTT
CASSSNPTGGHEKLFF
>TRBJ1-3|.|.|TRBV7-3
TGTGCCAGCAGCTTAAATACGGGAGGAAACACCATATATTTT
CASSLNTGGNTIYF
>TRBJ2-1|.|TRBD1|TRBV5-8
TGTGCCAGCAGCGTGAGGGACAGGGACTACAATGAGCAGTTCTTC
CASSVRDRDYNEQFF
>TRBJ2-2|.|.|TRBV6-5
TGTGCCAGCAGTAGAGGGCGGAGCGGGGAGCTGTTTTTT
CASSRGRSGELFF
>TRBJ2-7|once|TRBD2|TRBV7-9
TGTGCCAGCAGCCCAGCTAGCGGCAGCCTGGGAAGCTACGAGCAGTACTTC
CASSPASGSLGSYEQYF
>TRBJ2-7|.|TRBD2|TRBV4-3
TGCGCCAGCAGCCAAGGACTAGCGGGGGTCACCTACGAGCAGTACTTC
CASSQGLAGVTYEQYF
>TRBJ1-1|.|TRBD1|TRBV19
TGTGCCAGTAGTACTCGGACAGGGAGGAGCACTGAAGCTTTCTTT
CASSTRTGRSTEAFF
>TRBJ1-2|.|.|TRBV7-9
TGTGCCAGCAGCTTTCCATTAGATGGCTACACCTTC
CASSFPLDGYTF
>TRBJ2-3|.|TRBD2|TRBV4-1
TGCGCCAGCAGCCACCCGGGACTAGCGGGGGGGCCGGATAAAGATACGCAGTATTTT
CASSHPGLAGGPDKDTQYF
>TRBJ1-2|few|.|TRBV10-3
TGTGCCATCAGTGTGGGGCAGGACTATGGCTACACCTTC
CAISVGQDYGYTF
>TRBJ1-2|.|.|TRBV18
TGTGCCAGCTCACCAGAACAGGGCAGAGGCTACACCTTC
CASSPEQGRGYTF
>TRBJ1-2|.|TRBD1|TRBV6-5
TGTGCCACGACCCGGACAGGGCGGAACTATGGCTACACCTTC
CATTRTGRNYGYTF
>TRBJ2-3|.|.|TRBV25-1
TGTGCCAGCAGTGAATGGGTCGGGAGAGTTGGGGGCACAGATACGCAGTATTTT
CASSEWVGRVGGTDTQYF
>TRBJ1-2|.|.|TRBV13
TGTGCCAGCAGCGGTGGGGCCTGGTATGGCTACACCTTC
CASSGGAWYGYTF
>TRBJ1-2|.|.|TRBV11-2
TGTGCCAGCAGCTGGGGGCAGGGGAGATCCTATGGCTACACCTTC
CASSWGQGRSYGYTF
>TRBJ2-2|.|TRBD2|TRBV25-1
TGTGCCAGCAATCCTAGGGCGGGGGGGCGGACCGGGGAGCTGTTTTTT
CASNPRAGGRTGELFF
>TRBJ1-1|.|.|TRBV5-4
TGTGCCAGCAGCTTAAGACAGGCGAACACTGAAGCTTTCTTT
CASSLRQANTEAFF
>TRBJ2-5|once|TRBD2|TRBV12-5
TGTGCTAGTGTGGCTAGCGGGAGTCTAGAGACCCAGTACTTC
CASVASGSLETQYF
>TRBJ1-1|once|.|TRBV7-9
TGTGCCAGCAGCGGGCTCGGTGGCACTGAAGCTTTCTTT
CASSGLGGTEAFF
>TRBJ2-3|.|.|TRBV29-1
TGCAGCGCCGACAGTGGGAACACAGATACGCAGTATTTT
CSADSGNTDTQYF
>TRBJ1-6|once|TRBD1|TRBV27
TGTGCCAGCAGCCTAAGGACAGGTAGCTCCTATAATTCCCCCCTCCACTTT
CASSLRTGSSYNSPLHF
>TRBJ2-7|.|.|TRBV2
TGTGCCAGCAGGCTACCGGGACAGGGTGCGACTAGCGGCTACGAGCAGTACTTC
CASRLPGQGATSGYEQYF
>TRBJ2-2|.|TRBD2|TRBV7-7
TGTGCCAGCAGCAGGGAGGGGTCCGGGGAGCTGTTTTTT
CASSREGSGELFF
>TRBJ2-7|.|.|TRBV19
TGTGCCAGTGGAGGATACGAGCAGTACTTC
CASGGYEQYF
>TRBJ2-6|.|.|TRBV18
TGTGCCAGCTCACCAGAGAGGAGCTCTGGGGCCAACGTCCTGACTTTC
CASSPERSSGANVLTF
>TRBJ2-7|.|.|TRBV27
TGTGCCAGCAGTAGGCCAGGAGGTTCCTACGAGCAGTACTTC
CASSRPGGSYEQYF
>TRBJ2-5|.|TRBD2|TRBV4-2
TGTGCCAGCAGCCCGACTAGCGGGTACCAAGAGACCCAGTACTTC
CASSPTSGYQETQYF
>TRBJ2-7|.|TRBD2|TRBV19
TGTGCCAGTAGTGCCCGGACTAGCGGGGGCCCATACGAGCAGTACTTC
CASSARTSGGPYEQYF
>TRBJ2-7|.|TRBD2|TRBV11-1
TGTGCCAGCAGCTTGGGGACGGGAGGCGGGAGCGAGCAGTACTTC
CASSLGTGGGSEQYF
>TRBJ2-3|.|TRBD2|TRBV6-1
TGTGCCAGCAGGACTAGCGGTTTCGTCACAGATACGCAGTATTTT
CASRTSGFVTDTQYF
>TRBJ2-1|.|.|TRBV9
TGTGCCAGCAGCGCAGGCCTATACAATGAGCAGTTCTTC
CASSAGLYNEQFF
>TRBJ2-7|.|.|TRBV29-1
TGCAGCGCCACTGCCGGGACTGACGAGCAGTACTTC
CSATAGTDEQYF
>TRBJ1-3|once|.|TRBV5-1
TGCGCCAGCAGCTTGGCCGCAGGGGCGGGAAACACCATATATTTT
CASSLAAGAGNTIYF
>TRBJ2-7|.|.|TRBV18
TGTGCCAGCTCACCATCCTCGACAGACTACGAGCAGTACTTC
CASSPSSTDYEQYF
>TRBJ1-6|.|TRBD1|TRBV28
TGTGCCAGCAGTTCCCAGGACAGGTTTAATTCCCCCCTCCACTTT
CASSSQDRFNSPLHF
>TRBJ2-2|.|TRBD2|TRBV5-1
TGCGCCAGCAGCCGAGGACTAGCGGGAGACAGCACCGGGGAGCTGTTTTTT
CASSRGLAGDSTGELFF
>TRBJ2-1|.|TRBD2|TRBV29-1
TGCAGCGTTGGGGGCCCACTAGCGGGGGCCTACAATGAGCAGTTCTTC
CSVGGPLAGAYNEQFF
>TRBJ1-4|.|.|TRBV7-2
TGTGCCAGCAGTTCGAAGTGGACAACAACTAATGAAAAACTGTTTTTT
CASSSKWTTTNEKLFF
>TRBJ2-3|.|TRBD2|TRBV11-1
TGTGCCAGCAGCTCGCAAGCGGGGACCGCAGATACGCAGTATTTT
CASSSQAGTADTQYF
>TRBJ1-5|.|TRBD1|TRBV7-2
TGTGCCAGCAGCTTAGGACAGGGCACAAGCAATCAGCCCCAGCATTTT
CASSLGQGTSNQPQHF
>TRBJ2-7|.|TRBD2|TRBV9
TGTGCCAGCAGCGTAGATAGCGGGAGGAACCCCTACGAGCAGTACTTC
CASSVDSGRNPYEQYF